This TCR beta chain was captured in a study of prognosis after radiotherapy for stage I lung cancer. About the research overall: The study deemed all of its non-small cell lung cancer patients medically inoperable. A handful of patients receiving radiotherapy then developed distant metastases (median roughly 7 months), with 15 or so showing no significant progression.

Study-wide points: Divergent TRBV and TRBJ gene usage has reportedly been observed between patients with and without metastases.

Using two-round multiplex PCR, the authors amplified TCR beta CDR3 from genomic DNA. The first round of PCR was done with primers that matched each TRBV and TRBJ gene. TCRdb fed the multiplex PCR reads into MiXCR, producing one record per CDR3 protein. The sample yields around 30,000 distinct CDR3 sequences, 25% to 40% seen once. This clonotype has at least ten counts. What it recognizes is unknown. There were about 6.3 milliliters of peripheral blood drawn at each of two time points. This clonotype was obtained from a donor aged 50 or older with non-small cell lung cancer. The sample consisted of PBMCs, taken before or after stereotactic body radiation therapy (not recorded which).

This CDR3 reads CASSLTGGDEKLFF. CDR3 coding DNA: TGCGCCAGCAGCTTGACAGGGGGCGATGAAAAACTGTTTTTT. The V call is TRBV5-1, the J call TRBJ1-4, with 9 bases lining up with TRBD1. Per the germline V gene, CDR1 is SGHRS and CDR2 is YFSETQ. The CDR3 runs 14 residues. With V trimmed by 1 base and J by 6 bases, 1 base remained unmatched.